The 18 T cell receptor beta chains given below trace back to one sample, sequenced in a study of long-term antiretroviral therapy in people with HIV (dated by TCRdb to 2021 to 2024). The immunoSEQ hsTCRB v3.0 assay was used at survey level resolution to sequence the TRB variable region. TCRdb took this table from immuneACCESS and kept in-frame rearrangements with V and J called. Such tables lack part of the clones; where checked against another copy, unresolved V genes explain under half of the gap, and the rest is unexplained. Recorded for this sample are around 8,000 clones; 84% of them occurred a single time. The ten largest clones add up to 9.3% of the sample. This specimen consisted of unsorted PBMCs, obtained 0.3 years before starting antiretroviral therapy. These receptors came from a young man with HIV.

This rearrangement joins TRBV10-3 to TRBJ2-3; no clear D gene. Between the trimmed V and J ends, which lost 8 bases and 5 bases, there was a span of 11 bases. Germline CDR1 is ENHRY and CDR2 is SYGVKD. The CDR3 is 12 residues long. CDR3 sequence: CAIFIRGDTQYF. In nucleotides, the CDR3 is TGTGCCATCTTCATACGAGGAGATACGCAGTATTTT.

In this sample, this clone turned up a few times. The J gene is TRBJ2-1, the V gene TRBV21-1; the D call in the table, TRBD2, was not verified against the DNA. TRBV21-1 is a pseudogene segment. The CDR3 has 18 residues. The CDR3 loop reads CASSRSGTSGSYLNEQFF. The CDR3 region has the DNA TGTGCCAGCAGCAGATCCGGGACTAGCGGGAGCTACCTGAATGAGCAGTTCTTC.

V usage is TRBV15 and J usage is TRBJ2-1; no definite D call. Germline CDR1 and CDR2: LNHNV and YYDKDF (reference sequence). The CDR3 spans 11 residues. Trimming cost V 5 bases and J 12 bases, with 11 bases left between them. In nucleotides, the CDR3 is TGTGCCACCAGCGACGTAACCGCGCAGTTCTTC. Residues: CATSDVTAQFF.

The rearrangement uses TRBV9 and TRBJ2-3; no definite D call. V was cut by 0 bases and J by 2 bases, with 7 bases left in between. The V gene's germline CDR1 is SGDLS and CDR2 YYNGEE. The CDR3 runs to 14 residues. CDR3 residues: CASSVASSTDTQYF. In DNA, the CDR3 is TGTGCCAGCAGCGTAGCCAGCTCCACAGATACGCAGTATTTT.

The V and J genes are TRBV18 and TRBJ2-1; a weak D match, TRBD2 (5 bases). Trimming cost V 3 bases and J 4 bases, with 16 bases left between them. The CDR3 has 16 residues. Per germline, CDR1 KGHSH and CDR2 LQKENI. CDR3 DNA sequence: TGTGCCAGCTCACCGCTTCAGACTACCTCTTACAATGAGCAGTTCTTC. It yields the protein CASSPLQTTSYNEQFF.

This sequence joins TRBV1 and TRBJ1-4; the table names TRBD1, a call not compared with the DNA. TRBV1 is a pseudogene locus. The CDR3 is made up of 14 amino acids. The CDR3 DNA sequence: TGCACCAGCAGCCGCCAGGGACACTGTGAAAAACTGTTTTTT. Protein product: CTSSRQGHCEKLFF.

V gene TRBV4-1 combines with J gene TRBJ1-1, with D possibly matching TRBD1 (6 bases). Trimming shortened V by 4 bases and J by 1 base, and 13 bases separated the two germline ends. The CDR3 has 15 amino acids. Germline V CDR1 and CDR2: MGHRA, YSYEKL. The CDR3 region is CASSPQQTGNTEAFF. CDR3 DNA: TGCGCCAGCAGCCCCCAGCAGACAGGGAACACTGAAGCTTTCTTT.

The chain has TRBV29-1 and TRBJ1-1, with D possibly matching TRBD1 (5 bases). Trimming removed 6 bases from V and 8 bases from J, with 16 bases in between. The CDR3 loop spans 12 amino acids. Germline V gene lookup returns CDR1 SQVTM and CDR2 ANQGSEA. In DNA form, the CDR3 reads TGCAGCGTGCCGACAGATAGGAGAGAAGCTTTCTTT. Protein product: CSVPTDRREAFF.

The J gene is TRBJ1-4, the V gene TRBV28; TRBD1 agrees at 9 bases. The CDR3 loop spans 15 amino acids. Unmatched junction bases numbered 7, after V lost 3 bases and J lost 8 bases. Germline CDR1 and CDR2: MDHEN and SYDVKM. The CDR3 DNA reads as TGTGCCAGCAGTTTGGGGGGACAGGGAGAAGAAAAACTGTTTTTT. Its translation: CASSLGGQGEEKLFF.

V is TRBV2 and J is TRBJ2-1, with 11 bases matching TRBD2. V was clipped by 11 bases and J by 1 base; unmatched bases: 7. The CDR3 contains 15 residues. CDR1 and CDR2 from the germline V gene are SNHLY and FYNNEI. Here the CDR3 DNA reads TGTGCCGGCCTCGTAGCGGGAGGGTCCTACAATGAGCAGTTCTTC. It is translated as CAGLVAGGSYNEQFF.

This chain joins TRBV4-1 and TRBJ1-5; D not resolved. Germline values: CDR1 MGHRA, CDR2 YSYEKL. Trimming took 4 bases from V and 7 from J, leaving 11 bases between them. This CDR3 contains 13 residues. CDR3 DNA: TGCGCCAGCAGCCCCTTGGGTAAGCAGCCCCAGCATTTT. It is translated as CASSPLGKQPQHF.

The chain has TRBV30 and TRBJ2-7; 7 bases align to TRBD2. Unmatched junction bases numbered 10, after V lost 7 bases and J lost 4 bases. Germline CDR1 reads GTSNPN; CDR2 reads SVGIG (reference sequence). The CDR3 loop spans 13 amino acids. CDR3 protein: CAYVGGSIYEQYF. CDR3 bases: TGTGCCTACGTGGGCGGGAGTATATACGAGCAGTACTTC. The full variable domain, with the rest looked up from reference TRBV30 and TRBJ2-7, is SQTIHQWPATLVQPVGSPLSLECTVEGTSNPNLYWYRQAAGRGLQLLFYSVGIGQISSEVPQNLSASRPQDRQFILSSKKLLLSDSGFYLCAYVGGSIYEQYFGPGTRLTVT.

The chain couples TRBV28 to TRBJ2-3; D possibly corresponds to TRBD1 (5 bases). The CDR3 is 15 residues long. With 6 bases removed from V and 1 base from J, the gap between germline ends came to 14 bases. Germline V gene lookup returns CDR1 MDHEN and CDR2 SYDVKM. The DNA for the CDR3 is TGTGCCAGCAGCCCAACAGGACATCGCACAGATACGCAGTATTTT. It translates to CASSPTGHRTDTQYF.

The chain links TRBV30 to TRBJ1-1, with a weak D call TRBD1 (5 bases). Trimming took off 2 bases at V and 5 bases at J, with 15 bases between the two ends. The CDR3 is 14 amino acids. CDR1 is GTSNPN and CDR2 is SVGIG in the germline V gene (reference sequence). The CDR3 DNA sequence: TGTGCCTGGAGTCTCGGCAGGGTAGGAACTGAAGCTTTCTTT. This sequence encodes CAWSLGRVGTEAFF. Supplemented by reference TRBV30 and TRBJ1-1, the full variable domain reads SQTIHQWPATLVQPVGSPLSLECTVEGTSNPNLYWYRQAAGRGLQLLFYSVGIGQISSEVPQNLSASRPQDRQFILSSKKLLLSDSGFYLCAWSLGRVGTEAFFGQGTRLTVV.

J is TRBJ1-5 and V is TRBV4-1; 7 bases map to TRBD1. The CDR3 totals 17 residues. Germline V gene sequence: CDR1 MGHRA, CDR2 YSYEKL. V trimming: 0 bases; J trimming: 2 bases; junction bases outside the gene matches: 7. In DNA form, the CDR3 reads TGCGCCAGCAGCCAAGACGCGGGGACAGCCGGCAATCAGCCCCAGCATTTT. Its protein is CASSQDAGTAGNQPQHF.

The chain combines TRBV5-1 with TRBJ2-5; D might be TRBD2 (6 bases). Trimming took 3 bases from V and 2 from J, leaving 8 bases between them. This CDR3 contains 13 residues. Germline V gene data show CDR1 as SGHRS and CDR2 as YFSETQ. The CDR3 DNA reads as TGCGCCAGCAGCTGGGACTTGCAAGAGACCCAGTACTTC. Translated: CASSWDLQETQYF.

The genes are TRBV7-9 and TRBJ1-2; the D gene is possibly TRBD1 (6 bases). The germline V gene has CDR1 SEHNR and CDR2 FQNEAQ (reference sequence). V gave up 2 bases and J gave up 8 bases, with 12 bases separating them. CDR3 size: 13 residues. The CDR3 sequence: CASSLRGSEGYTF. The CDR3 DNA reads as TGTGCCAGCAGCTTAAGGGGGTCGGAGGGCTACACCTTC.

The sample holds a few counts of this clone. V is TRBV9 and J is TRBJ1-6; TRBD1 agrees at 7 bases. Germline-derived CDR1 and CDR2 are SGDLS and YYNGEE. The CDR3 is 14 amino acids. J gave up 7 bases and V 0 bases, and 1 base lay outside the gene matches. The CDR3 loop is CASSVGGGNSPLHF. In DNA, the CDR3 is TGTGCCAGCAGCGTAGGAGGGGGCAATTCACCCCTCCACTTT. Supplemented by reference TRBV9 and TRBJ1-6, the full variable domain reads DSGVTQTPKHLITATGQRVTLRCSPRSGDLSVYWYQQSLDQGLQFLIQYYNGEERAKGNILERFSAQQFPDLHSELNLSSLELGDSALYFCASSVGGGNSPLHFGNGTRLTVT.